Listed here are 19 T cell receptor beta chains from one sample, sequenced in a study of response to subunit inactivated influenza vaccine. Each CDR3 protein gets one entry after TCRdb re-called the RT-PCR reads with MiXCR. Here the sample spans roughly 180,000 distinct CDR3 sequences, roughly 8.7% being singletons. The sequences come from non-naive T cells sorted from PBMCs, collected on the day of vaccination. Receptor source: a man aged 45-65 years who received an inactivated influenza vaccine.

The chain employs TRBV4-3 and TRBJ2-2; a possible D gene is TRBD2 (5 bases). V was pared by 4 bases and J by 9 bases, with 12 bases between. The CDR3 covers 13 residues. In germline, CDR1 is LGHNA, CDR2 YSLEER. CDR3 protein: CASSRGFGRELFF. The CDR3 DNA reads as TGCGCCAGCAGCCGGGGATTCGGGAGGGAGCTGTTTTTT.

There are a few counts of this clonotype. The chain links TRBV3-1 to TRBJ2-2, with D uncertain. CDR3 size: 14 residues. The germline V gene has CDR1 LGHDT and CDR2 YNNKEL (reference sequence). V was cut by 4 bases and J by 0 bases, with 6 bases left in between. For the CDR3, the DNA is TGTGCCAGCAGCCCCGGATCGAACACCGGGGAGCTGTTTTTT. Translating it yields CASSPGSNTGELFF.

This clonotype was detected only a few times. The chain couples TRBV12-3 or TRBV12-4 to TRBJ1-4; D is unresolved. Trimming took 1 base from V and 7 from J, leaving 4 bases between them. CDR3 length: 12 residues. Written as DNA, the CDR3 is TGTGCCAGCAGTTTAGTACCTGAAAAACTGTTTTTT. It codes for CASSLVPEKLFF.

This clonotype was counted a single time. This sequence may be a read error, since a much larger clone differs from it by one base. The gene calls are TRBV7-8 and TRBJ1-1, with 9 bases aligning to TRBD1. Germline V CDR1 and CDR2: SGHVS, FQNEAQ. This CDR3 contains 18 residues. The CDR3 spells CSSSSNGQGYFRNTEAFF. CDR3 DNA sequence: TGTTCCAGCAGCTCCAACGGACAGGGGTACTTTAGGAACACTGAAGCTTTCTTT.

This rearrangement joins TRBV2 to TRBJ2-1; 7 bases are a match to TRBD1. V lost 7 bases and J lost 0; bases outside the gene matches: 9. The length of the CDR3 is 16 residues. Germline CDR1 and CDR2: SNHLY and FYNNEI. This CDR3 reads CASMGQLLSSYNEQFF. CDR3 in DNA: TGTGCCAGCATGGGACAGCTACTCAGCTCCTACAATGAGCAGTTCTTC.

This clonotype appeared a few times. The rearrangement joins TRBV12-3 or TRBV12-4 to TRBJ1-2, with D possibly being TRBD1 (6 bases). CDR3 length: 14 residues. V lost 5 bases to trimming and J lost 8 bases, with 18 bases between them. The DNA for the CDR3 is TGTGCCAGCAGTCCCCTAGGGGGGGCTTTGGGCTACACCTTC. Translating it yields CASSPLGGALGYTF.

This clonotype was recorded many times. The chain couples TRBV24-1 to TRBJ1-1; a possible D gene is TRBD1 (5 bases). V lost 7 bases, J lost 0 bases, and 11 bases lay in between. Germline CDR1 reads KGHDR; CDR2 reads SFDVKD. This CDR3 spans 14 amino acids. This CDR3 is CATSVGGMNTEAFF. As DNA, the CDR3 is TGTGCCACCAGCGTCGGGGGAATGAACACTGAAGCTTTCTTT.

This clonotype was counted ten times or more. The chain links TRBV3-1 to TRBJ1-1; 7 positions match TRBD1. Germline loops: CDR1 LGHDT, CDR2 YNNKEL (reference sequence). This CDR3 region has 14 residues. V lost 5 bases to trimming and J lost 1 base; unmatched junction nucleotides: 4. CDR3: CASSWDSPNTEAFF. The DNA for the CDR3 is TGTGCCAGCAGCTGGGACAGTCCGAACACTGAAGCTTTCTTT. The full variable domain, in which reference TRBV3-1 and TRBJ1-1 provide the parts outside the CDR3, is DTAVSQTPKYLVTQMGNDKSIKCEQNLGHDTMYWYKQDSKKFLKIMFSYNNKELIINETVPNRFSPKSPDKAHLNLHINSLELGDSAVYFCASSWDSPNTEAFFGQGTRLTVV.

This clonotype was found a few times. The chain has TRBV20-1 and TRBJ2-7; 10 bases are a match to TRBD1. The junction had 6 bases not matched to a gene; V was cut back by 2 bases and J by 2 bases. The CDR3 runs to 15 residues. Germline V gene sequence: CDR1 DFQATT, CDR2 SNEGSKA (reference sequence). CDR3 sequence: CSARSRDRGTYEQYF. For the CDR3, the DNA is TGCAGTGCTAGATCCCGGGACAGGGGAACCTACGAGCAGTACTTC.

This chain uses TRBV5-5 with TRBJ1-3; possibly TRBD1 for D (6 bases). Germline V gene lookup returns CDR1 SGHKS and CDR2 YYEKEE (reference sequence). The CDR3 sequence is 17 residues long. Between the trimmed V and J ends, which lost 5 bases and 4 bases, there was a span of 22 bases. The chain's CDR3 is CASSYTGTVTWGNTIYF. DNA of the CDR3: TGTGCCAGCAGTTATACAGGGACTGTGACATGGGGAAACACCATATATTTT. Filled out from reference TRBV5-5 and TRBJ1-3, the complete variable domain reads DAGVTQSPTHLIKTRGQQVTLRCSPISGHKSVSWYQQVLGQGPQFIFQYYEKEERGRGNFPDRFSARQFPNYSSELNVNALLLGDSALYLCASSYTGTVTWGNTIYFGEGSWLTVV.

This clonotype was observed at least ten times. In DNA form, the CDR3 reads TGTGCCAGCTCTAGGAGATTGTCCTACAATGAGCAGTTCTTC. This gives the protein CASSRRLSYNEQFF. The rearrangement joins TRBV12-3 or TRBV12-4 to TRBJ2-1; D is uncertain. This CDR3 region has 14 residues. V gave up 8 bases and J gave up 1 base, with 12 bases separating them.

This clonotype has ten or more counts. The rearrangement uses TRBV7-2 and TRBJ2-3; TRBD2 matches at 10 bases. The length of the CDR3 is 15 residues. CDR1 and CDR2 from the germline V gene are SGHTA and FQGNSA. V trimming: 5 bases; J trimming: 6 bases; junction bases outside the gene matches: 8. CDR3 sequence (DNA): TGTGCCAGCAGCAGAACGACTAGCGGGTTTGATACGCAGTATTTT. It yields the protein CASSRTTSGFDTQYF. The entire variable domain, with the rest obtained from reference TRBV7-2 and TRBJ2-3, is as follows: GAGVSQSPSNKVTEKGKDVELRCDPISGHTALYWYRQSLGQGLEFLIYFQGNSAPDKSGLPSDRFSAERTGGSVSTLTIQRTQQEDSAVYLCASSRTTSGFDTQYFGPGTRLTVL.

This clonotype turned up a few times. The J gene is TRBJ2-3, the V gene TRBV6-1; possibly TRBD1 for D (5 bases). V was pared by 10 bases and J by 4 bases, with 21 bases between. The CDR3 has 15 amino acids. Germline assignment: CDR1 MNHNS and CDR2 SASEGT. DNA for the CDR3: TGTGCCACCTCCGAGCGACGGCTAGGGGCAGATACGCAGTATTTT. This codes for CATSERRLGADTQYF.

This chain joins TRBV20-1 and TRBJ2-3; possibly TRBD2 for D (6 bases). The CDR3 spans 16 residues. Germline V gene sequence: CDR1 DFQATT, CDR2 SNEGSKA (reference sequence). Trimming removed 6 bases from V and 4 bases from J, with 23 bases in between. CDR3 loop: CSALSLATTRADTQYF. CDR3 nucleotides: TGCAGTGCCTTGTCCCTAGCGACGACAAGGGCAGATACGCAGTATTTT.

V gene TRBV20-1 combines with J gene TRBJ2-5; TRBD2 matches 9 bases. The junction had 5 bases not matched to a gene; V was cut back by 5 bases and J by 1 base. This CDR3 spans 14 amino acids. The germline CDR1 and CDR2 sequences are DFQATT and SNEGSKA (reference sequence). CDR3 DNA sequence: TGCAGTGCTCCGCTAGCGGGAACCCAAGAGACCCAGTACTTC. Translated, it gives CSAPLAGTQETQYF.

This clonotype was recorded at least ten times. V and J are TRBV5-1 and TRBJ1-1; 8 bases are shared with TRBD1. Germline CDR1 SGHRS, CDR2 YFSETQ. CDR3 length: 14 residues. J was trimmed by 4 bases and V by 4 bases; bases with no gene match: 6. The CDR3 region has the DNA TGCGCCAGCAGCACACAGGGGGTCCGCACTGAAGCTTTCTTT. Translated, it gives CASSTQGVRTEAFF. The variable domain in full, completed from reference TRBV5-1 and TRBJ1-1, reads KAGVTQTPRYLIKTRGQQVTLSCSPISGHRSVSWYQQTPGQGLQFLFEYFSETQRNKGNFPGRFSGRQFSNSRSEMNVSTLELGDSALYLCASSTQGVRTEAFFGQGTRLTVV.

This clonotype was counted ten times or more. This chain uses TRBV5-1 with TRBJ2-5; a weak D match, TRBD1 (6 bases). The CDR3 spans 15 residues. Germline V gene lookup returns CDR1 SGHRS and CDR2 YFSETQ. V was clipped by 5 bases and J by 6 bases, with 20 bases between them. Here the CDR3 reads CASRSRDIGLQTQYF. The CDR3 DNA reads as TGCGCCAGCAGATCCCGGGACATAGGCTTACAGACCCAGTACTTC. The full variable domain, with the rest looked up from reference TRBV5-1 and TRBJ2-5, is KAGVTQTPRYLIKTRGQQVTLSCSPISGHRSVSWYQQTPGQGLQFLFEYFSETQRNKGNFPGRFSGRQFSNSRSEMNVSTLELGDSALYLCASRSRDIGLQTQYFGPGTRLLVL.

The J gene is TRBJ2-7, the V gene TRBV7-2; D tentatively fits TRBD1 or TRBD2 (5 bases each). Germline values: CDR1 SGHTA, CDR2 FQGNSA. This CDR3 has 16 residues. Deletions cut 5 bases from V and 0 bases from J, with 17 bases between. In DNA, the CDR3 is TGTGCCAGCAGCCCGGACGGGACGGTGAGCTCCTACGAGCAGTACTTC. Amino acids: CASSPDGTVSSYEQYF. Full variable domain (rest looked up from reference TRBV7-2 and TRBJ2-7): GAGVSQSPSNKVTEKGKDVELRCDPISGHTALYWYRQSLGQGLEFLIYFQGNSAPDKSGLPSDRFSAERTGGSVSTLTIQRTQQEDSAVYLCASSPDGTVSSYEQYFGPGTRLTVT.

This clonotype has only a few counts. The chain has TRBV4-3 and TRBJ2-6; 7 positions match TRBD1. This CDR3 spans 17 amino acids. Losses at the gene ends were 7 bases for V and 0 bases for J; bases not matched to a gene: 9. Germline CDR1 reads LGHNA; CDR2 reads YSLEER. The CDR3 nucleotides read TGCGCCAGCAAAACGGGACAGCGAGCCTCTGGGGCCAACGTCCTGACTTTC. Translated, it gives CASKTGQRASGANVLTF.